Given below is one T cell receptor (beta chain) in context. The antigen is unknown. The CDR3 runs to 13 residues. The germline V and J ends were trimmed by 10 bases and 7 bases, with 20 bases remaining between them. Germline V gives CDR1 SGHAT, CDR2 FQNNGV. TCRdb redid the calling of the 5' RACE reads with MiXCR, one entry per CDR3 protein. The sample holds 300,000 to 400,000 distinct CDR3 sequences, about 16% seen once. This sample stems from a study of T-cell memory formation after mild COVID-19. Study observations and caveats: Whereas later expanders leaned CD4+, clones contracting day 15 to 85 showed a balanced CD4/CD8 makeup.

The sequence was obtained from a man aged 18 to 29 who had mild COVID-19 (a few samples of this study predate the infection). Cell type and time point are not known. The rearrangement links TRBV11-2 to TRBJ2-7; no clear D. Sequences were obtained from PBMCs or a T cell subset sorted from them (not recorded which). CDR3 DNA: TGTGCCACCCAGCTTGGGTTAATGGGGGAGCAGTACTTC. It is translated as CATQLGLMGEQYF. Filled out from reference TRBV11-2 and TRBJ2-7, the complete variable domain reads EAGVAQSPRYKIIEKRQSVAFWCNPISGHATLYWYQQILGQGPKLLIQFQNNGVVDDSQLPKDRFSAERLKGVDSTLKIQPAKLEDSAVYLCATQLGLMGEQYFGPGTRLTVT.